A selection of T cell receptor beta chains follows, all from one sample in a study of T-cell memory formation after mild COVID-19. TCRdb re-analysed the 5' RACE reads in MiXCR, keeping a single row per CDR3 protein. Of tens of thousands of distinct CDR3 sequences detected, roughly 10% appear once; the ten largest clones hold over 25%. Input material: PBMCs or a T cell subset sorted from them (not recorded which). These receptors all come from a man younger than 35 who had mild COVID-19 (a few samples of this study predate the infection). Cell type and time point are not known. Both conserved end residues are part of each CDR3. D genes are given only for firm matches. Size values are once, few and many counts, or a class for expanded clones, and some rows have none.

d_call clone_size cdr3_length j_call v_call cdr3_aa cdr3_nt
. many 14 TRBJ1-4 TRBV10-1 CASSESASNEKLFF TGCGCCAGCAGTGAGTCCGCGAGTAATGAAAAACTGTTTTTT
TRBD1 . 14 TRBJ1-1 TRBV7-9 CASSPDRASTEAFF TGTGCCAGCAGCCCGGACAGGGCGAGCACTGAAGCTTTCTTT
TRBD2 many 12 TRBJ2-3 TRBV9 CASSSGGNTQYF TGTGCCAGCAGCTCGGGAGGGAATACGCAGTATTTT
. many 17 TRBJ2-1 TRBV2 CASSERTRDGIYNEQFF TGTGCCAGCAGTGAAAGGACGAGGGACGGTATCTACAATGAGCAGTTCTTC
. . 17 TRBJ2-3 TRBV4-3 CASSQARGRASTDTQYF TGCGCCAGCAGCCAGGCGCGAGGGCGGGCTAGCACAGATACGCAGTATTTT
. many 15 TRBJ2-7 TRBV7-3 CASSLLAAARDEQYF TGTGCCAGCAGCTTACTTGCCGCGGCACGGGACGAGCAGTACTTC
. many 14 TRBJ1-1 TRBV12-3/TRBV12-4 CASSFGTWNTEAFF TGTGCCAGCAGTTTTGGGACCTGGAACACTGAAGCTTTCTTT
. . 14 TRBJ2-7 TRBV3-1 CASSQGVRGLEQYF TGTGCCAGCAGCCAGGGGGTTCGGGGCCTCGAGCAGTACTTC
. few 15 TRBJ1-2 TRBV9 CASSVAIRGPYGYTF TGTGCCAGCAGCGTAGCTATCAGGGGCCCCTATGGCTACACCTTC
. many 13 TRBJ1-1 TRBV11-2 CASSLDVGRGAFF TGTGCCAGCAGCTTAGATGTCGGGCGCGGAGCTTTCTTT